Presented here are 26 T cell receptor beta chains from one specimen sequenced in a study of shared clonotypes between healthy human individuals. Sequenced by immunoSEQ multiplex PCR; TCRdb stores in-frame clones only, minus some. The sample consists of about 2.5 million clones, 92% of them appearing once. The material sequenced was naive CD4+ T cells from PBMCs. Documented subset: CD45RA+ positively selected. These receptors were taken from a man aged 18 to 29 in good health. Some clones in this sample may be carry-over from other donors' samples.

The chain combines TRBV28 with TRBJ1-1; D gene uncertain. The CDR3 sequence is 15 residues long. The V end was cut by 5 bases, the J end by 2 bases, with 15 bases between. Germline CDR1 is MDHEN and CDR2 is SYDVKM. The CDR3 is CASSLTFRDNTEAFF. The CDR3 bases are TGTGCCAGCAGTCTAACTTTCCGGGATAACACTGAAGCTTTCTTT.

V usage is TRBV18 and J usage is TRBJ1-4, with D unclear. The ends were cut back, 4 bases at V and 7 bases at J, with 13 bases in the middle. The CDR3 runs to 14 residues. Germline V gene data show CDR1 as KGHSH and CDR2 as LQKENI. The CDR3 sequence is CASSRDGRGEKLFF. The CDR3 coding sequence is TGTGCCAGCTCACGCGACGGGCGGGGTGAAAAACTGTTTTTT.

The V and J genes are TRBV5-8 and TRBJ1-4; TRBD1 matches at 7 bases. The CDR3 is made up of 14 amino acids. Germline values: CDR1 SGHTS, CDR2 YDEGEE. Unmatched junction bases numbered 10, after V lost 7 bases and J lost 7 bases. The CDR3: CASGDRAITEKLFF. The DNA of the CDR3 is TGTGCCAGCGGAGACAGGGCTATAACTGAAAAACTGTTTTTT.

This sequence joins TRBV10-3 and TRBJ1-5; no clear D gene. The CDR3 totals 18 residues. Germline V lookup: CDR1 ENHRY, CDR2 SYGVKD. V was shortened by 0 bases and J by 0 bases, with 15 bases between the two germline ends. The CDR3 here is CAISESGGTVYSNQPQHF. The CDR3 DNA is TGTGCCATCAGTGAGTCAGGCGGAACAGTATATAGCAATCAGCCCCAGCATTTT.

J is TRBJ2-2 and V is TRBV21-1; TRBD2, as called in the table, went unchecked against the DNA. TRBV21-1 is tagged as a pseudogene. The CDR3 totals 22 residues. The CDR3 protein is CASSKGGEGSGLLAGGTGELFF. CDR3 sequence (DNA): TGTGCCAGCAGCAAGGGGGGCGAAGGCTCTGGACTTCTAGCGGGAGGCACCGGGGAGCTGTTTTTT.

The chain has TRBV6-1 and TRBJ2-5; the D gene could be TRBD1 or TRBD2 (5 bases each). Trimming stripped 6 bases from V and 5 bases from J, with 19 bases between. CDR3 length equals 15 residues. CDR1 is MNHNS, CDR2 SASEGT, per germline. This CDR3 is CASRGRGQGKETQYF. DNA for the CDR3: TGTGCCAGCAGGGGAAGAGGGCAGGGAAAGGAGACCCAGTACTTC.

The CDR3 DNA reads as TGTGCCAGCAGTACAGGGGGAGGAAGGTACGAGCAGTACTTC. Protein product: CASSTGGGRYEQYF. This chain uses TRBV2 with TRBJ2-7, with TRBD1 identical over 8 bases. The V gene end was trimmed by 5 bases and the J gene end by 4 bases; junction bases not matched to a gene: 7. Germline V gene data show CDR1 as SNHLY and CDR2 as FYNNEI. This CDR3 spans 14 amino acids.

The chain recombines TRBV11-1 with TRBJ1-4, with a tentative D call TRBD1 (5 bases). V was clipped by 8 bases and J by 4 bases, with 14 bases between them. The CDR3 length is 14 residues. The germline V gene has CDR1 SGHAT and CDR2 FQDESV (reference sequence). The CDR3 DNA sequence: TGTGCCAGCGGGACTCAGGGATTTAATGAAAAACTGTTTTTT. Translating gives CASGTQGFNEKLFF.

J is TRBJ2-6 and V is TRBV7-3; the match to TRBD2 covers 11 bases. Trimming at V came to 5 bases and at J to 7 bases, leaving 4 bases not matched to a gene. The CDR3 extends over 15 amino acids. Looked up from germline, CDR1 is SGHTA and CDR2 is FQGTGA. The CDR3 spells CASSPRLAGANVLTF. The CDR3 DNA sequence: TGTGCCAGCAGCCCCCGACTAGCGGGAGCCAACGTCCTGACTTTC. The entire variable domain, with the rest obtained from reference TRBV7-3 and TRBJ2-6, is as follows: GAGVSQTPSNKVTEKGKYVELRCDPISGHTALYWYRQSLGQGPEFLIYFQGTGAADDSGLPNDRFFAVRPEGSVSTLKIQRTERGDSAVYLCASSPRLAGANVLTFGAGSRLTVL.

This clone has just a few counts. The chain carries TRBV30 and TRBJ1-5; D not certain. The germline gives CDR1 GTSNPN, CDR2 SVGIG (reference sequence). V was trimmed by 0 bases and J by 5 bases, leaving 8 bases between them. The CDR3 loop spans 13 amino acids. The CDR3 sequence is CAWSVHWDQPQHF. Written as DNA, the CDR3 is TGTGCCTGGAGTGTACATTGGGATCAGCCCCAGCATTTT.

The CDR3 loop reads CASSVRGLAPDTQYF. The CDR3 DNA reads as TGTGCCAGCAGCGTACGGGGACTAGCCCCAGATACGCAGTATTTT. This rearrangement joins TRBV7-2 to TRBJ2-3, with 9 bases aligning to TRBD2. V was pared by 5 bases and J by 4 bases, with 7 bases of the junction left unmatched. CDR3 length: 15 residues. The germline gives CDR1 SGHTA, CDR2 FQGNSA.

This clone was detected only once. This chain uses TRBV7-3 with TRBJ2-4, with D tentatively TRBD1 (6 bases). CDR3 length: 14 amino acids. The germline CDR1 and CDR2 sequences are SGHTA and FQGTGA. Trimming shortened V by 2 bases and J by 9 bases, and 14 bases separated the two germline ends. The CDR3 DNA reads TGTGCCAGCAGCTTACAGGGGAGCCCTGCCATTCAGTACTTC. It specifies CASSLQGSPAIQYF. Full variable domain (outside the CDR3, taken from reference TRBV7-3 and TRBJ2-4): GAGVSQTPSNKVTEKGKYVELRCDPISGHTALYWYRQSLGQGPEFLIYFQGTGAADDSGLPNDRFFAVRPEGSVSTLKIQRTERGDSAVYLCASSLQGSPAIQYFGAGTRLSVL.

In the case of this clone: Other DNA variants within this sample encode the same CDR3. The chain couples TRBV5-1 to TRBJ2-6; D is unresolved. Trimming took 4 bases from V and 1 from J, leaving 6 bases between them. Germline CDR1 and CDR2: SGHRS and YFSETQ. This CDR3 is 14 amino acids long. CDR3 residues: CASSLESGANVLTF. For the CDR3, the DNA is TGCGCCAGCAGCCTCGAGTCTGGGGCCAACGTCCTGACTTTC.

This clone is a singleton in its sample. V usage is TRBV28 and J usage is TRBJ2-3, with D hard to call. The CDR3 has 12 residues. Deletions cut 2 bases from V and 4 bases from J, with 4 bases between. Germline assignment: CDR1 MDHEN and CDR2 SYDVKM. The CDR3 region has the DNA TGTGCCAGCAGTTTAACGTCAGATACGCAGTATTTT. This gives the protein CASSLTSDTQYF.

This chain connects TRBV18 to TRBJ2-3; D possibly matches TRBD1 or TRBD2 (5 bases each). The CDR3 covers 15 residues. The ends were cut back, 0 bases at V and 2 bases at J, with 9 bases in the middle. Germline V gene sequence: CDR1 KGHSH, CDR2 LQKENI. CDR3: CASSPPGRYTDTQYF. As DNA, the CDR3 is TGTGCCAGCTCACCACCGGGACGGTACACAGATACGCAGTATTTT.

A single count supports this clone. This chain's CDR3 is CASSLVGGSDYGYTF. CDR3 coding DNA: TGCGCCAGCAGCTTGGTTGGGGGAAGTGACTATGGCTACACCTTC. This rearrangement joins TRBV5-1 to TRBJ1-2, with D possibly being TRBD1 (5 bases). The germline CDR1 and CDR2 sequences are SGHRS and YFSETQ. The length of the CDR3 is 15 residues. V lost 0 bases and J 3 bases, leaving 12 bases between the germline ends.

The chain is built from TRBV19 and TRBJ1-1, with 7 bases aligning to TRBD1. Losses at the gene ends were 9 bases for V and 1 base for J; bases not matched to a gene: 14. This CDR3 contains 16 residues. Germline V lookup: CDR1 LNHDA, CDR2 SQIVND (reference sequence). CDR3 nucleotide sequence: TGTGCCAGCGCACTCTCACCGGGACAGAGGAACACTGAAGCTTTCTTT. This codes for CASALSPGQRNTEAFF.

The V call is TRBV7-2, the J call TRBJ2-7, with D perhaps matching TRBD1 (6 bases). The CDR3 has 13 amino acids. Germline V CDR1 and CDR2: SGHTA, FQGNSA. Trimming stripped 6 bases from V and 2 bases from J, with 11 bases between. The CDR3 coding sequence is TGTGCCAGCAGTCGGGACAAAGCCTACGAGCAGTACTTC. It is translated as CASSRDKAYEQYF. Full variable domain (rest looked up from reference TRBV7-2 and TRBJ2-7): GAGVSQSPSNKVTEKGKDVELRCDPISGHTALYWYRQSLGQGLEFLIYFQGNSAPDKSGLPSDRFSAERTGGSVSTLTIQRTQQEDSAVYLCASSRDKAYEQYFGPGTRLTVT.

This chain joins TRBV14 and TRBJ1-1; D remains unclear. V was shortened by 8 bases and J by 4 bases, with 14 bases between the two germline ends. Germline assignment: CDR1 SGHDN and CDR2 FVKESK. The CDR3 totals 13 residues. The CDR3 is CASLPDASTEAFF. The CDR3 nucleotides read TGTGCCAGCCTGCCCGACGCGAGCACTGAAGCTTTCTTT.

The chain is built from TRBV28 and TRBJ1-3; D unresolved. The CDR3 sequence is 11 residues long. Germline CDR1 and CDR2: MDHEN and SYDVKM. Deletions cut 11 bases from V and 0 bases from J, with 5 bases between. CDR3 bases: TGTGCCGGGAACTCTGGAAACACCATATATTTT. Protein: CAGNSGNTIYF.

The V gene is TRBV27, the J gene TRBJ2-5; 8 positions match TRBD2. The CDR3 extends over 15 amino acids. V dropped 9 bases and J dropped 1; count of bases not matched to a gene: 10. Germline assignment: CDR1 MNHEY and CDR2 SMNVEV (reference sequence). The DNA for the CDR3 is TGTGCCAGTTCACACCTAGCGGGCACCCAAGAGACCCAGTACTTC. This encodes CASSHLAGTQETQYF.

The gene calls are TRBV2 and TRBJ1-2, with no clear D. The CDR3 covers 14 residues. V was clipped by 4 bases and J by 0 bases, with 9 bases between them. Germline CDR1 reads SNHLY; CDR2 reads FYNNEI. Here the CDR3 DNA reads TGTGCCAGCAGTGTCGAAGTCACTAACTATGGCTACACCTTC. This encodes CASSVEVTNYGYTF.

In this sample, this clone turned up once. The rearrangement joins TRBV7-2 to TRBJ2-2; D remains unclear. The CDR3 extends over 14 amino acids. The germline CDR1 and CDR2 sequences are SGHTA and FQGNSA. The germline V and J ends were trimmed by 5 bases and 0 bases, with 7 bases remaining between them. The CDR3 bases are TGTGCCAGCAGCCCTGGACCGAACACCGGGGAGCTGTTTTTT. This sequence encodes CASSPGPNTGELFF.

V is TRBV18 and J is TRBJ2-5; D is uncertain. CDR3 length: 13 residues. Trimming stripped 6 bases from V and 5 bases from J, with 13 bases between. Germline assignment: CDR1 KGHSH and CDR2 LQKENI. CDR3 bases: TGTGCCAGCTCCCCCACGTCCGATGAGACCCAGTACTTC. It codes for CASSPTSDETQYF.

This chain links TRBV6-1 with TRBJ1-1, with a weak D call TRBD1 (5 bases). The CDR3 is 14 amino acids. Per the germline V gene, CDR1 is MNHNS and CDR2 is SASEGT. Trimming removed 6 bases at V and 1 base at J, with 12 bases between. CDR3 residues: CASRPWGGNTEAFF. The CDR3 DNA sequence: TGTGCCAGCAGGCCGTGGGGGGGGAACACTGAAGCTTTCTTT.

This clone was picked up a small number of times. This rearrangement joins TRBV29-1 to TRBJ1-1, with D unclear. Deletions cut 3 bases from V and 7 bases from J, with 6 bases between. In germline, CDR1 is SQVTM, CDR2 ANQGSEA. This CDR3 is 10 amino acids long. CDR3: CSVDTVEAFF. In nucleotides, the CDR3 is TGCAGCGTTGATACGGTTGAAGCTTTCTTT.